The clone carrying this T cell receptor (beta chain) was seen ten or more times. This specimen comes from a study of tumor-infiltrating lymphocytes in oesophageal squamous cell carcinoma. TCRdb passed the PCR reads through MiXCR, listing each CDR3 protein once. The sample lists approximately 7,800 distinct CDR3 sequences, more than 15% occurring once. The germline V gene has CDR1 SGHRS and CDR2 YFSETQ. The CDR3 spans 17 residues. With 4 bases removed from V and 0 bases from J, the gap between germline ends came to 16 bases. The clonotype originates from a male donor with esophageal squamous cell carcinoma. Sequencing was performed on blood. The rearrangement links TRBV5-1 to TRBJ1-4; D gene ambiguous. CDR3: CASSVGPTSATNEKLFF. The CDR3 nucleotides read TGCGCCAGCAGCGTAGGGCCGACTTCTGCAACTAATGAAAAACTGTTTTTT.